Sequencing of this TCR beta chain was carried out in a study of CD8+ T cells in alopecia areata. Across the study: Scoring of treated patients' severity used the percentage of affected scalp area. Findings and caveats of the study: Possibly because of HLA-related factors, TCR sharing was less clear across patients than in mice. Normal-skin resident alphabeta T cells also appear among scalp sample sequences. Under tofacitinib, numerous expanded lesional clonotypes remained detectable in scalp and blood.

Germline CDR1 SGHTA, CDR2 FQGNSA. The CDR3 extends over 15 amino acids. Trimming removed 5 bases from V and 0 bases from J; junction bases left unmatched: 6. Extracted RNA was reverse transcribed, and the resulting cDNA served as sequencing template. Sequencing used immunoSEQ multiplex PCR; TCRdb keeps in-frame clones, though not all of them. The repertoire holds more than 200,000 clones, roughly 40% seen once, with around 2.8% in the top ten. Comments on this clone: The antigen is undetermined.

Treatment here: oral pan-JAK inhibitor, 5-10 mg twice daily. The chain links TRBV7-2 to TRBJ2-5; 7 nucleotides agree with TRBD2. The material was CD4+ T cells sorted from blood, obtained at roughly week 36, from a patient treated with tofacitinib. The clonotype originates from a human donor with alopecia areata. The CDR3 bases are TGTGCCAGCAGCCATCAGCGGGGTTACCAAGAGACCCAGTACTTC. This sequence encodes CASSHQRGYQETQYF.